The source of this T cell receptor beta chain is a study of cytomegalovirus exposure and HLA in healthy donors. Study conclusions and caveats: A few V segments could not be told apart, such as TRBV6-2 and TRBV6-3, and were left out. Some TCR beta chains (about 170 of them) were listed as cytomegalovirus-associated. Further analysis, carried out later, found HLA-associated TCR beta chains more clonally expanded than equally common other chains. A later examination showed that TCR association rates differed by HLA locus, with DRB1 most and HLA-C fewest.

The PCR had 60 Vbeta and 13 Jbeta primers. Some clones are missing from TCRdb's copy, which holds only in-frame ones; the method was immunoSEQ multiplex PCR. The sample includes 250,000 to 300,000 clones, about four fifths of them seen just once. Details on this clone: Its antigen remains unidentified.

This CDR3 has 15 amino acids. Trimming pared 2 bases from V and 1 base from J, leaving 11 bases between. Germline lookup yields CDR1 SGHTA and CDR2 FQGTGA. This TCR was sampled from a woman aged 40 to 55 in good health and CMV-seropositive. Sequenced input: PBMCs. V gene TRBV7-3 combines with J gene TRBJ1-1; D is possibly TRBD1 (5 bases). Here the CDR3 reads CASSLGPGGNTEAFF. The CDR3 DNA reads as TGTGCCAGCAGCTTAGGCCCCGGGGGGAACACTGAAGCTTTCTTT.